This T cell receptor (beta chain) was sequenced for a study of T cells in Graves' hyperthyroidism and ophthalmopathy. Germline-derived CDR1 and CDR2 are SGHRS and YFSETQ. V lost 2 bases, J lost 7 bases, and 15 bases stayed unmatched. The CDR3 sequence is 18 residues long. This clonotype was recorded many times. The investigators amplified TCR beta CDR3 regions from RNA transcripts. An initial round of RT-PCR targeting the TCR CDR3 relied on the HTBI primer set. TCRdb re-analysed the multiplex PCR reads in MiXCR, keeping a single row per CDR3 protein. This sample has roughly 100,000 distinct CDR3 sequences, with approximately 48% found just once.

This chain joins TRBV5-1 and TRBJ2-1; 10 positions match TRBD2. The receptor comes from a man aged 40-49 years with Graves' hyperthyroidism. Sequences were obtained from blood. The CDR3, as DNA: TGCGCCAGCAGCTTTGGCCTAACTAGCGGGATTAGAGCGAATGAGCAGTTCTTC. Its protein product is CASSFGLTSGIRANEQFF.